The T cell receptor beta chain under discussion was sequenced for a study of T cells after yellow fever vaccination. The V end lost 0 bases, the J end lost 0 bases, and 11 bases lay between the germline ends. Germline CDR1 is LGHNA and CDR2 is YNFKEQ. The length of the CDR3 is 16 residues. This clonotype has a handful of counts. In TCRdb, the 5' RACE reads were re-called with MiXCR into one record per CDR3 protein. This sample has some 300,000 distinct CDR3 sequences; approximately 8% occur once, and the top ten carry roughly a sixth. The origin of this receptor is a man aged 18 to 30 who received the YFV17D yellow fever vaccine. The chain carries TRBV4-2 and TRBJ1-1; D gene unclear. The sequencing here drew on PBMCs, taken roughly 45 days after the first yellow fever vaccination. DNA for the CDR3: TGTGCCAGCAGCCAAGATCCGGGAGTTCTGAACACTGAAGCTTTCTTT. Encoded protein: CASSQDPGVLNTEAFF.